What follows describes a single T cell receptor (beta chain). This sample was taken from a study of T cell changes during pregnancy in multiple sclerosis. The CDR3 spans 17 residues. Germline lookup yields CDR1 SGHDN and CDR2 FVKESK. Trimming at V came to 0 bases and at J to 4 bases, leaving 9 bases not matched to a gene. Assay used: immunoSEQ multiplex PCR; TCRdb lists only in-frame clones, some missing. The profile shows more than 55,000 clones, roughly 90% of them singletons. This clonotype originated in a female donor with multiple sclerosis, enrolled in a pregnancy study. The material was peripheral blood, obtained after pregnancy. The chain joins TRBV14 to TRBJ2-5, with 9 positions matching TRBD2. The CDR3, as DNA: TGTGCCAGCAGCCAAGAGAGGGACAGCGGGGGGCCAGAGACCCAGTACTTC. Its protein product is CASSQERDSGGPETQYF.